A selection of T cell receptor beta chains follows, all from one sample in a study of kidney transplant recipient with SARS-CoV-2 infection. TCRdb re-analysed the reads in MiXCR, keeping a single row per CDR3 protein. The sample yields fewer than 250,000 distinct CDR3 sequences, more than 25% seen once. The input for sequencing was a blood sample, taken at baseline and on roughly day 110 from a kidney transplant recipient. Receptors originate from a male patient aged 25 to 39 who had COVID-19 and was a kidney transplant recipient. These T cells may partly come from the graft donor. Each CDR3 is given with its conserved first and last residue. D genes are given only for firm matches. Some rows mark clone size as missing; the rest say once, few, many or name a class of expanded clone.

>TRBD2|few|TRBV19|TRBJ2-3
CASGVSGRADTQYF
TGTGCCAGTGGGGTTAGCGGGAGAGCGGATACGCAGTATTTT
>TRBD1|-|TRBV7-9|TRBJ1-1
CASRGQGSMNAEAFF
TGCGCCAGCAGGGGACAGGGTTCTATGAACGCTGAAGCTTTCTTT
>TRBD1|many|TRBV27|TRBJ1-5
CASRGTGGTQPQHF
TGTGCCAGCAGGGGGACAGGGGGAACTCAGCCCCAGCATTTT
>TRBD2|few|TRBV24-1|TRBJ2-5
CATSDNIAGETETQYF
TGTGCCACCAGTGATAATATAGCGGGAGAAACCGAGACCCAGTACTTC
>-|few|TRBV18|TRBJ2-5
CASSPPGLLQETQYF
TGTGCCAGCTCACCACCGGGACTGCTCCAAGAGACCCAGTACTTC
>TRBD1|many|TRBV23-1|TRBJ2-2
CAVSTGHNTGELFF
TGCGCCGTTTCGACAGGGCATAACACCGGGGAGCTGTTTTTT
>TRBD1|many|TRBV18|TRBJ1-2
CASSPQGARGYTF
TGTGCCAGCTCACCACAGGGGGCGCGCGGCTACACCTTC
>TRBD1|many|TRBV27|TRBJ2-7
CASSPSDRVSSYEQYF
TGTGCCAGCAGTCCCTCCGACAGGGTAAGCTCCTACGAGCAGTACTTC
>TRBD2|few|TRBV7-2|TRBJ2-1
CASSLATAGAGSYNEQFF
TGTGCCAGCAGCTTAGCGACGGCGGGAGCAGGCTCCTACAATGAGCAGTTCTTC
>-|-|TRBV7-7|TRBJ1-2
CASSLACKCQKTYGYTF
TGTGCCAGCAGCCTAGCCTGTAAGTGCCAAAAGACCTATGGCTACACCTTC
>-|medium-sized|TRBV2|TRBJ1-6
CASNPGQDNSPLHF
TGTGCCAGCAACCCTGGGCAGGATAATTCACCCCTCCACTTT
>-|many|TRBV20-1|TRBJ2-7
CSAQGGRYEQYF
TGCAGTGCTCAGGGGGGGAGGTACGAGCAGTACTTC
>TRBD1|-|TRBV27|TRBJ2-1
CASSRGQGNKVNEQFF
TGTGCCAGCAGTCGGGGACAGGGGAATAAGGTAAATGAGCAGTTCTTC
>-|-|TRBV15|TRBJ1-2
CATSSHVRCGKTYGYTF
TGTGCCACCAGCAGTCATGTAAGGTGTGGAAAGACCTATGGCTACACCTTC
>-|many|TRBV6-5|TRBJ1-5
CASSFWGPNQPQHF
TGTGCCAGCAGTTTTTGGGGCCCCAACCAGCCCCAGCATTTT
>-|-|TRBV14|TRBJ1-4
CASSQGLGTRLGEKLFF
TGTGCCAGCAGCCAAGGTTTAGGCACTCGTCTTGGTGAAAAACTGTTTTTT
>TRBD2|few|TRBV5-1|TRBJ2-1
CASSFTSGGPKSSYNEQFF
TGCGCCAGCAGCTTTACTAGCGGGGGGCCCAAAAGCTCCTACAATGAGCAGTTCTTC
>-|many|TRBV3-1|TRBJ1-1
CASSQSRPISIRTEAFF
TGTGCCAGCAGCCAATCTCGTCCCATTTCAATTCGCACTGAAGCTTTCTTT
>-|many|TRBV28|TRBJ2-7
CASRRPKQGHEQYF
TGTGCCAGCAGGCGTCCAAAACAAGGGCACGAGCAGTACTTC
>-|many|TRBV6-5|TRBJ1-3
CASRSEKQGNTIYF
TGTGCCAGCCGCTCTGAAAAACAGGGAAACACCATATATTTT
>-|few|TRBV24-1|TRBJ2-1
CATSVGRGGGNEQFF
TGTGCCACCAGTGTTGGGCGGGGTGGCGGGAATGAGCAGTTCTTC
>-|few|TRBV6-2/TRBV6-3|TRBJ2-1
CASSYEGSEQFF
TGTGCCAGCAGTTACGAGGGAAGTGAGCAGTTCTTC
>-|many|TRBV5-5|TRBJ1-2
CASLVDVSRKTYGYTF
TGTGCCAGCCTGGTAGATGTCTCGCGAAAGACCTATGGCTACACCTTC
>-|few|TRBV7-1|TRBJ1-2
CASSRRHHEGKTYGYTF
TGTGCCAGCAGCCGACGACATCACGAGGGAAAGACCTATGGCTACACCTTC
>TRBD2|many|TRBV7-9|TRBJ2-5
CASSGAGQETQYF
TGTGCCAGCAGCGGAGCGGGACAAGAGACCCAGTACTTC
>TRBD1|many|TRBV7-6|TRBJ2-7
CASSLDRGGEQYF
TGTGCTAGCAGCTTAGACAGGGGTGGCGAGCAGTACTTC
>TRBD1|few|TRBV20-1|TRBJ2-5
CSTRRQGHETQYF
TGCAGTACAAGACGACAGGGCCATGAGACCCAGTACTTC
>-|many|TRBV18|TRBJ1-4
CASSQGTNEKLFF
TGTGCCAGCTCACAGGGGACTAATGAAAAACTGTTTTTT
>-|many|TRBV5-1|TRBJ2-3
CASSPGQSTDTQYF
TGCGCCAGCAGCCCGGGACAAAGCACAGATACGCAGTATTTT
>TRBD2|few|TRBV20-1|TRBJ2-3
CSARESGAHNTQYF
TGCAGTGCTAGAGAAAGCGGGGCCCACAATACGCAGTATTTT
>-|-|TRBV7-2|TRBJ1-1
CASSFGIQNTEAFF
TGTGCCAGCAGCTTTGGGATTCAGAACACTGAAGCTTTCTTT
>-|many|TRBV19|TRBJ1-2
CASSTILTNRKTYGYTF
TGTGCCAGTAGTACTATCTTGACAAATCGAAAGACCTATGGCTACACCTTC
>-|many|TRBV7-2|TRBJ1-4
CASSLSGANEKLFF
TGTGCCAGCAGCTTAAGTGGGGCTAATGAAAAACTGTTTTTT
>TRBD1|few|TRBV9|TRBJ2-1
CASSPRLQGFNEQFF
TGTGCCAGCAGCCCGAGGCTACAGGGGTTCAATGAGCAGTTCTTC
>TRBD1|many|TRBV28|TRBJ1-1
CASSQRQGGGTEAFF
TGTGCCAGCAGCCAGAGACAGGGAGGAGGGACTGAAGCTTTCTTT
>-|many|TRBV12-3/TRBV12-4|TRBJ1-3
CASTTGNSGNTIYF
TGTGCCAGCACGACAGGCAACTCTGGAAACACCATATATTTT
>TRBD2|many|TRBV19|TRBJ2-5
CASSMDGGETQYF
TGTGCCAGTAGTATGGACGGGGGGGAGACCCAGTACTTC
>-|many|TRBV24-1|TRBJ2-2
CATSDPGRTGELFF
TGTGCCACCAGTGATCCGGGGAGAACCGGGGAGCTGTTTTTT
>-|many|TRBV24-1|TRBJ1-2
CATSIPLSTRKTYGYTF
TGTGCCACCAGTATTCCGCTTAGTACCAGAAAGACCTATGGCTACACCTTC
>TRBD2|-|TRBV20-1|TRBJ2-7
CSARSGGGYEQYF
TGCAGTGCTAGAAGCGGGGGGGGCTACGAGCAGTACTTC
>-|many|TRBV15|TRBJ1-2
CATSSKGRCGKTYGYTF
TGTGCCACCAGCTCAAAGGGAAGGTGTGGAAAGACCTATGGCTACACCTTC
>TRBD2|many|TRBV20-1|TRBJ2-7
CSAQLAGADEQYF
TGCAGTGCTCAATTAGCGGGAGCTGACGAGCAGTACTTC
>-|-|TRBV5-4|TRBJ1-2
CASQMNVPGKTYGYTF
TGTGCCAGCCAAATGAACGTACCAGGAAAGACCTATGGCTACACCTTC
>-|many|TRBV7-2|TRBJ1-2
CASSGCDRDGKTYGYTF
TGTGCCAGCAGCGGGTGTGACAGAGACGGAAAGACCTATGGCTACACCTTC
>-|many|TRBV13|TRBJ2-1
CASSLGTYGNEQFF
TGTGCCAGCAGCTTAGGGACCTATGGGAATGAGCAGTTCTTC
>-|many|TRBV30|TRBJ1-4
CAWSVSPGEKLFF
TGTGCCTGGAGTGTCTCGCCAGGTGAAAAACTGTTTTTT
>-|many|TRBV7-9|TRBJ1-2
CASSPLVYHGKTYGYTF
TGTGCCAGCAGCCCGTTAGTATACCATGGAAAGACCTATGGCTACACCTTC
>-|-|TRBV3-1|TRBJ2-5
CASSGIRPISFSETQYF
TGTGCCAGCAGCGGCATTCGTCCCATTTCTTTCTCTGAGACCCAGTACTTC
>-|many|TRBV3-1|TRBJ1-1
CASSQDWVGGNTEAFF
TGTGCCAGCAGCCAAGATTGGGTCGGGGGAAACACTGAAGCTTTCTTT
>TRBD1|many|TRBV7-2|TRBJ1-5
CASSRNQGDNQPQHF
TGTGCCAGCAGCCGGAATCAGGGGGACAATCAGCCCCAGCATTTT
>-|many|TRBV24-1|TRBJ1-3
CATGPSDSGNTIYF
TGTGCCACCGGGCCGTCCGATTCAGGAAACACCATATATTTT
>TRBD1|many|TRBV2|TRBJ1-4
CASSEDRRDEKLFF
TGTGCCAGCAGCGAGGACAGGCGGGATGAAAAACTGTTTTTT
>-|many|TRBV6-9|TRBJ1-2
CASSGGQPYGKTYGYTF
TGTGCCAGCAGTGGTGGACAGCCTTACGGAAAGACCTATGGCTACACCTTC